A single TCR beta chain is shown here with its context. Its antigen is unknown. No quality values exist for individual bases; no much larger clone is one base distant. These data originate in a study of cytomegalovirus exposure and HLA in healthy donors (TCRdb year 2017). Regarding the study in general: According to a later analysis, one platform produced both the roughly 110 validation repertoires and the roughly 660 repertoires of the first cohort. The study aimed to test whether signatures of past pathogen exposure could be identified by cataloging public T cell receptors. A separate validation cohort of over a hundred different subjects was used in addition to the 666-subject first cohort. The study combined high-throughput TCR immunosequencing, statistical association of individual TCRs with disease status, and machine learning to predict cytomegalovirus infection status. The investigation overall reported the following: The classifier was reported to diagnose cytomegalovirus status with high specificity and sensitivity in both the original and validation cohorts. The authors suggested that the approach could potentially be generalized to other disease states and immunological phenotypes. In a later analysis, TCRs clustered in the first cohort were found to also tend to co-occur in the roughly 130 validation repertoires, with around 94% of cluster scores above 0. In vitro tests confirmed that a few of the cytomegalovirus-associated TCR beta chains recognize cytomegalovirus antigens. While some public TCRs were present in many individuals, most TCR sequences turned up only very rarely across donors. All 120 or so repertoires were used to score co-occurrence in the validation cohort in a later analysis, because that analysis had no HLA typing for the cohort. The study gave a list of about 170 TCR beta chains associated with cytomegalovirus.

From a lookup of the germline V gene, CDR1 and CDR2 are WSHSY and SAAADI. From its cysteine to its phenylalanine, the CDR3 spans 15 amino acids. Left in the record is the CDR3 DNA by itself, 45 bases read in frame from the first base. V lost 1 base and J lost 4 bases, and the count of bases not matched to a germline gene is 2. Libraries were prepared through the immunoSEQ multiplex PCR assay. The published analysis was carried out like this. A statistical classification framework was built to diagnose cytomegalovirus status from the catalog of TCR beta chain sequences. The table comes from immuneACCESS by way of TCRdb, which keeps in-frame sequences with V and J called. Part of the clones is missing from these tables; in studies checked, under half for an unresolved V gene and the rest for unknown reasons. That table supplies the V and J calls and clone size; D and trimming were determined from the DNA. The sample yields about 73,000 clones; around 90% were counted once. The top ten hold 3% to 4% of the sample.

The donors were included in the validation cohort of over a hundred subjects, a group kept apart from the roughly 700-subject first cohort. What was sequenced was PBMCs. This sequence uses TRBV10-2 and TRBJ2-1; 9 central bases correspond to TRBD2. This sequence was found in a woman between 18 and 29 years old in good health and CMV-seropositive. The encoded CDR3 is CASSEWLAGYNEQFF. The DNA reads as follows: TGCGCCAGCAGTGAGTGGCTAGCGGGGTACAATGAGCAGTTCTTC.